A selection of T cell receptor beta chains follows, all from one sample in a study of blood T cell repertoires in COVID-19. The protocol was immunoSEQ multiplex PCR, while the TCRdb copy is restricted to in-frame clones and leaves out a portion. This sample has about 170,000 clones, with approximately 80% found just once. Sequenced sample: peripheral blood. These receptors came from a woman aged 80 or older with acute or convalescent COVID-19. Each CDR3 is given with its conserved first and last residue. A D gene is named only where the DNA matches it firmly. The size entry is marked missing in some rows and otherwise reads once, few, many or a size class.

V gene	clone size	D gene	J gene	CDR3 DNA	CDR3 protein
TRBV5-1	NA	TRBD1	TRBJ1-4	TGCGCCAGCAGCTTGGGGGACAGGGTTGCAACTAATGAAAAACTGTTTTTT	CASSLGDRVATNEKLFF
TRBV19	NA	NA	TRBJ2-1	TGTGCCAGTAGCCCCATGGGAGCGTACAATGAGCAGTTCTTC	CASSPMGAYNEQFF
TRBV5-1	NA	NA	TRBJ2-7	TGCGCCAGCAGCTCCGTCACACAGGTGGGGGAGCAGTACTTC	CASSSVTQVGEQYF
TRBV7-2	NA	NA	TRBJ1-1	TGTGCCAGCAGCTTAGTAGGGGGGAACACTGAAGCTTTCTTT	CASSLVGGNTEAFF
TRBV5-4	NA	NA	TRBJ1-2	TGTGCCAGCAGCTTGGGGGGGGGAATCCTCCGAGGCTACACCTTC	CASSLGGGILRGYTF
TRBV5-6	NA	NA	TRBJ2-1	TGTGCCAGCAGCTTGGGGCTCAGTGAGCAGTTCTTC	CASSLGLSEQFF
TRBV6-1	NA	NA	TRBJ1-4	TGTGCCAGCAGTGATTGGGCAGGAAAGAATGAAAAACTGTTTTTT	CASSDWAGKNEKLFF
TRBV27	NA	TRBD1	TRBJ1-5	TGTGCCAGCACCCGGACAGGGGGAAAGGATCAGCCCCAGCATTTT	CASTRTGGKDQPQHF
TRBV7-2	NA	TRBD1	TRBJ1-4	TGTGCCAGCAGCTACGGACAGGGACGGAATGAAAAACTGTTTTTT	CASSYGQGRNEKLFF
TRBV9	few	NA	TRBJ2-7	TGTGCCAGCAGCGTAGCCCCAGATCACTACGAGCAGTACTTC	CASSVAPDHYEQYF
TRBV30	NA	TRBD1	TRBJ2-7	TGTGCCTGGGCCGGGACAGGTTCTTTCCACGAGCAGTACTTC	CAWAGTGSFHEQYF
TRBV6-6	once	NA	TRBJ2-5	TGTGCCAGCAGTCCCAAAGAGACCCAGTACTTC	CASSPKETQYF
TRBV19	NA	NA	TRBJ2-2	TGTGCCAGTAGTATCAGGGGCCAACCGAACACCGGGGAGCTGTTTTTT	CASSIRGQPNTGELFF
TRBV25-1	NA	TRBD2	TRBJ2-7	TGTGCCAGCAGTCCTAGCGGGAACGAGCAGTACTTC	CASSPSGNEQYF
TRBV5-1	NA	TRBD1	TRBJ2-1	TGCGCCAGCAGCTTCCAGGGGGATTACAATGAGCAGTTCTTC	CASSFQGDYNEQFF
TRBV4-1	NA	TRBD1	TRBJ1-1	TGCGCCAGCAGCCAGCGAGGACAGGGGAGCACTGAAGCTTTCTTT	CASSQRGQGSTEAFF
TRBV25-1	NA	NA	TRBJ1-4	TGTGCCAGCAGGGGGAGTGAAAAACTGTTTTTT	CASRGSEKLFF
TRBV3-1/TRBV3-2	NA	NA	TRBJ1-2	TGTGCCAGCAGCCCCCGGGACACCGATGGCTACACCTTC	CASSPRDTDGYTF
TRBV7-9	NA	NA	TRBJ2-7	TGTGCCAGCAGCTTAGCGGGAGACCACGAGCAGTACTTC	CASSLAGDHEQYF
TRBV2	NA	TRBD1	TRBJ2-7	TGTGCCAGCAGTCGAAGGGACAGCCCCTACGAGCAGTACTTC	CASSRRDSPYEQYF
TRBV19	NA	TRBD1	TRBJ2-7	TGTGCCAGTGCTCAACAGGGGGACTCCTACGAGCAGTACTTC	CASAQQGDSYEQYF
TRBV5-5	NA	TRBD1	TRBJ1-1	TGTGCCAGCAGCTGGGGACAGGGTTACGCTGAAGCTTTCTTT	CASSWGQGYAEAFF
TRBV30	NA	NA	TRBJ1-1	TGTGCCTGGAATCGGGGGGAGGGGACTGAAGCTTTCTTT	CAWNRGEGTEAFF
TRBV7-8	NA	TRBD1	TRBJ1-6	TGTGCCACCGGACAGGGACCCAATTCACCCCTCCACTTT	CATGQGPNSPLHF
TRBV7-9	NA	TRBD1	TRBJ2-1	TGTGCCAGCAGCCCGCCTCCCCGACAGGGAAACTACAATGAGCAGTTCTTC	CASSPPPRQGNYNEQFF
TRBV27	NA	TRBD1	TRBJ1-4	TGTGCCAGCAGTTCGCGACAGGGTGCTAATGAAAAACTGTTTTTT	CASSSRQGANEKLFF
TRBV11-2	once	TRBD1	TRBJ1-4	TGTGCCAGCAGCCTGTTAGCTGGGACAGGGCTAGCCCTTGAAAAACTGTTTTTT	CASSLLAGTGLALEKLFF
TRBV2	NA	NA	TRBJ1-1	TGTGCCAGATCCGGGAGTTGGGCCACTGAAGCTTTCTTT	CARSGSWATEAFF
TRBV5-5	once	NA	TRBJ2-5	TGTGCCAGCAGCTTGGCCTACTCGGGAGAGGGGGAGACCCAGTACTTC	CASSLAYSGEGETQYF
TRBV18	NA	NA	TRBJ1-3	TGTGCCAGCTCCGTAAGGGCGGGAAACTCTGGAAACACCATATATTTT	CASSVRAGNSGNTIYF
TRBV27	NA	TRBD1	TRBJ1-6	TGTGCCAGCAGTTTAGGATACCGGGACAGGGTTTCACCCCTCCACTTT	CASSLGYRDRVSPLHF
TRBV7-8	NA	TRBD2	TRBJ2-1	TGTGCCAGCAGCTTAGCTAGCGGGAGGTTCTCCTACAATGAGCAGTTCTTC	CASSLASGRFSYNEQFF
TRBV12-3/TRBV12-4	NA	NA	TRBJ1-6	TGTGCCAGCAGTTTCGGGGGGCATTCACCCCTCCACTTT	CASSFGGHSPLHF
TRBV5-5	NA	NA	TRBJ1-6	TGTGCCAGCAGCTTGGTGAATCTTGACAGGAATTCACCCCTCCACTTT	CASSLVNLDRNSPLHF
TRBV4-1	NA	NA	TRBJ1-6	TGCGCCAGCAGCCAAGAGGGGGGGGGTAGAAATTCACCCCTCCACTTT	CASSQEGGGRNSPLHF
TRBV11-3	NA	TRBD2	TRBJ2-1	TGTGCCAGCAGCTTCCTAGCGGGTCTAGAGCAGTTCTTC	CASSFLAGLEQFF
TRBV2	NA	TRBD1	TRBJ1-1	TGTGCCAGCAGTGGGCAGGGGGCAGGCGAAGCTTTCTTT	CASSGQGAGEAFF
TRBV2	few	TRBD1	TRBJ1-3	TGTGCCAGCGCTGACAGGGGGGCTACTGGAAACACCATATATTTT	CASADRGATGNTIYF
TRBV29-1	NA	TRBD1	TRBJ1-2	TGCAGCGTGGGGGACAGGAACTATGGCTACACCTTC	CSVGDRNYGYTF
TRBV4-1	NA	TRBD2	TRBJ2-1	TGCGCCAGCTCCCTGCGGGAGGGGACCTACAATGAGCAGTTCTTC	CASSLREGTYNEQFF